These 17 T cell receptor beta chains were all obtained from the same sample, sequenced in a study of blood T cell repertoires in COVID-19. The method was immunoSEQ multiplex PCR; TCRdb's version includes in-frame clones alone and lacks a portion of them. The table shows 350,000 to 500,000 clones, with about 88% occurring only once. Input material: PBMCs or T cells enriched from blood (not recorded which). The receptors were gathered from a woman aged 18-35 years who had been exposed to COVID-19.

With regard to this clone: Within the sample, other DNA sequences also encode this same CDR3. CDR3 in DNA: TGTGCCACCAGTGATCGGGGGGTTGATGGCTACACCTTC. Encoded protein: CATSDRGVDGYTF. The chain is built from TRBV24-1 and TRBJ1-2; TRBD1 is a possible D gene (5 bases). Trimming took off 3 bases at V and 6 bases at J, with 10 bases between the two ends. Germline lookup yields CDR1 KGHDR and CDR2 SFDVKD. The CDR3 consists of 13 residues.

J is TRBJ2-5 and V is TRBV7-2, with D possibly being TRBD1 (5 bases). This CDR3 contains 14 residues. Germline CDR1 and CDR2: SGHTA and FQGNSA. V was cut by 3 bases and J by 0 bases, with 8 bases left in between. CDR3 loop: CASSFDRNQETQYF. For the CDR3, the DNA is TGTGCCAGCAGCTTTGACAGAAACCAAGAGACCCAGTACTTC.

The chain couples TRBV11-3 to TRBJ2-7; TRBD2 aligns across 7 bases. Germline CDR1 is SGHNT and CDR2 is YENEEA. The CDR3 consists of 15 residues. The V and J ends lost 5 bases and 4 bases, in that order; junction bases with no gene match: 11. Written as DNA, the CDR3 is TGTGCCAGCAGCCAAAGCGCGGGAGAGACGTACGAGCAGTACTTC. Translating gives CASSQSAGETYEQYF.

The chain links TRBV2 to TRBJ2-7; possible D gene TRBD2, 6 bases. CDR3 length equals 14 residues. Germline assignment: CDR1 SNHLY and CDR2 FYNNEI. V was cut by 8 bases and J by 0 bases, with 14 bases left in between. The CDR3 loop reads CASSGGPFSYEQYF. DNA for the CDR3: TGTGCCAGCTCCGGGGGACCCTTCTCCTACGAGCAGTACTTC.

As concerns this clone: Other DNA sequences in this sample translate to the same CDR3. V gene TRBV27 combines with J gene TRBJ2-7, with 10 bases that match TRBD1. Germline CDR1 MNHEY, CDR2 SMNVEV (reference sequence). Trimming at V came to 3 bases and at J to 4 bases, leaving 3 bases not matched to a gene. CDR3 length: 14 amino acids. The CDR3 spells CASSFGDRGYEQYF. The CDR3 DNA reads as TGTGCCAGCAGTTTTGGGGACAGGGGTTACGAGCAGTACTTC.

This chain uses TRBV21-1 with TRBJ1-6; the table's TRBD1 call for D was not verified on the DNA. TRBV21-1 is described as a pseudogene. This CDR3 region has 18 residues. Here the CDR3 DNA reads TGTGCCAGCAGCACTAGGGGCCGGACGAGCTCCTATAATTCACCCCTCCACTTT. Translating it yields CASSTRGRTSSYNSPLHF.

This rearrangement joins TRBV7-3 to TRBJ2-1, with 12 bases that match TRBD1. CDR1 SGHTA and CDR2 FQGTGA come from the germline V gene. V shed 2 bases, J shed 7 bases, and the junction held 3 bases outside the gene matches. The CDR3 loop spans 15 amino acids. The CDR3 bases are TGTGCCAGCAGCTTACCGGGACAGGGGGCGAATGAGCAGTTCTTC. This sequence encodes CASSLPGQGANEQFF.

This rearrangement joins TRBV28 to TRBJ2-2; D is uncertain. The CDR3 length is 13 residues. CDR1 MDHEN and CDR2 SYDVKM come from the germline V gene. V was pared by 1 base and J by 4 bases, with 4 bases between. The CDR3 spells CASSLFGTGELFF. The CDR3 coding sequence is TGTGCCAGCAGTTTATTCGGCACCGGGGAGCTGTTTTTT. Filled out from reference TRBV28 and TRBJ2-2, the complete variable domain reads DVKVTQSSRYLVKRTGEKVFLECVQDMDHENMFWYRQDPGLGLRLIYFSYDVKMKEKGDIPEGYSVSREKKERFSLILESASTNQTSMYLCASSLFGTGELFFGEGSRLTVL.

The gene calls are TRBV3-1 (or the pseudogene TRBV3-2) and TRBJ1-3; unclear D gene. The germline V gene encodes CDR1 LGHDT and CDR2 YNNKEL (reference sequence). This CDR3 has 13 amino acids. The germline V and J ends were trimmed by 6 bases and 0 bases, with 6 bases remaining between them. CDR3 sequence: CASSPNSGNTIYF. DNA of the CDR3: TGTGCCAGCAGTCCTAACTCTGGAAACACCATATATTTT.

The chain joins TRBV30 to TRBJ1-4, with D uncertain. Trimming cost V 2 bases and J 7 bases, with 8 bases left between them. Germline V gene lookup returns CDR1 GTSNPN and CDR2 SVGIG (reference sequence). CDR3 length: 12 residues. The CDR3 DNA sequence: TGTGCCTGGAGTCCGATGAGTGAAAAACTGTTTTTT. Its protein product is CAWSPMSEKLFF.

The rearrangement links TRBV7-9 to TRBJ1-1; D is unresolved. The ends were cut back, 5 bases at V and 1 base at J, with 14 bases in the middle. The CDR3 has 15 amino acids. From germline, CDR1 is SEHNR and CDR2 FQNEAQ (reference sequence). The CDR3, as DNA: TGTGCCAGCAGCCCCCGGGAGGGCGGGAACACTGAAGCTTTCTTT. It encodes CASSPREGGNTEAFF.

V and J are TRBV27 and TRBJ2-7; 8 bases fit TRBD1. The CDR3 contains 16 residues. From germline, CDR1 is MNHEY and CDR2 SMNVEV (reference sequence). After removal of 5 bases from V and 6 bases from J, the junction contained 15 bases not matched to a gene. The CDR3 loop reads CASSPLGDRGSSEQYF. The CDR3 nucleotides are TGTGCCAGCAGTCCACTCGGCGACAGGGGTTCTTCCGAGCAGTACTTC.

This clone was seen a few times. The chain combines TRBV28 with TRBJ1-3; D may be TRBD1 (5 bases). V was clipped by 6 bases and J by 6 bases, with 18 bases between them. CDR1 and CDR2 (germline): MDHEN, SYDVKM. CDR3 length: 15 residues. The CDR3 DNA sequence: TGTGCCAGCAGCCCCAGGCAGACAGTTGTAAACACCATATATTTT. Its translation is CASSPRQTVVNTIYF.

The CDR3 coding sequence is TGTGCCAGCGGAGACGTCGGAAACACCATATATTTT. Its protein product is CASGDVGNTIYF. V is TRBV28 and J is TRBJ1-3; no definite D call. CDR1 MDHEN and CDR2 SYDVKM come from the germline V gene. The V end lost 8 bases, the J end lost 4 bases, and 9 bases lay between the germline ends. The CDR3 extends over 12 amino acids.

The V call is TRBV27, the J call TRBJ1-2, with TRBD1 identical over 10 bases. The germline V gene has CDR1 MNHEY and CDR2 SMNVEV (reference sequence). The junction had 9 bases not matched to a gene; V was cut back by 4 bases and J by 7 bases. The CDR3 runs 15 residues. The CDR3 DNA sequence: TGTGCCAGCAGTTCCAGACAGGGGGCGCGGGTTGGCTACACCTTC. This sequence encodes CASSSRQGARVGYTF.

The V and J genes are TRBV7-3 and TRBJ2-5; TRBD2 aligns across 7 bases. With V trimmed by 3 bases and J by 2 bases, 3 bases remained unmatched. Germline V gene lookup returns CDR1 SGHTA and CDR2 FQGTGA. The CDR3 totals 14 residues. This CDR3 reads CASSLSGEQETQYF. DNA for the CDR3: TGTGCCAGCAGCTTGAGCGGGGAACAAGAGACCCAGTACTTC.

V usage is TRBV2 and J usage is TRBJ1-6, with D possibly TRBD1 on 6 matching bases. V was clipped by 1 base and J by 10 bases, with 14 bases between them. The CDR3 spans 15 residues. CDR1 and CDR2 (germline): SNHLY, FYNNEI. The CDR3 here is CASSEEGQGRSPLHF. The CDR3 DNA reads TGTGCCAGCAGTGAAGAGGGCCAGGGGAGATCACCCCTCCACTTT. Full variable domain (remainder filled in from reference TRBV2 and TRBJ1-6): EPEVTQTPSHQVTQMGQEVILRCVPISNHLYFYWYRQILGQKVEFLVSFYNNEISEKSEIFDDQFSVERPDGSNFTLKIRSTKLEDSAMYFCASSEEGQGRSPLHFGNGTRLTVT.